These 26 T cell receptor beta chains were all obtained from the same sample, sequenced in a study of post-analysis software for immune sequencing data. Findings and limits, study-wide: Among five TRBV segments more frequent in patients than controls were TRBV5-6, TRBV5-1 and TRBV20-1.

Their cognate antigens are unknown. The TCR beta cDNA libraries carried unique molecular identifiers. TCRdb reprocessed the PCR reads via MiXCR and lists one record per CDR3 protein. This table holds 750,000 to 950,000 distinct CDR3 sequences, 35% to 55% found once. Sequencing was carried out using blood. All receptors derive from a girl between 10 and 17 years old with multiple sclerosis.

V is TRBV11-2 and J is TRBJ2-1; 7 nucleotides align to TRBD2. V trimming: 6 bases; J trimming: 0 bases; junction bases outside the gene matches: 8. The CDR3 length is 16 residues. Germline assignment: CDR1 SGHAT and CDR2 FQNNGV. Written as DNA, the CDR3 is TGTGCCAGCAGTTTCGACGGCGGGAGCTCCTACAATGAGCAGTTCTTC. It yields the protein CASSFDGGSSYNEQFF.

The rearrangement uses TRBV10-3 and TRBJ1-2; no clear D. V was shortened by 0 bases and J by 4 bases, with 9 bases between the two germline ends. The CDR3 runs to 14 residues. Germline CDR1 and CDR2: ENHRY and SYGVKD. The CDR3 loop reads CAISESGLGYGYTF. The CDR3 nucleotides read TGTGCCATCAGTGAGTCTGGCCTGGGCTATGGCTACACCTTC.

V gene TRBV20-1 combines with J gene TRBJ2-3; 10 bases line up with TRBD2. The CDR3 extends over 12 amino acids. The J segment lost 5 bases and the V segment lost 7 bases, leaving 3 bases of the junction unmatched. Germline V gene sequence: CDR1 DFQATT, CDR2 SNEGSKA (reference sequence). CDR3 in amino acids: CSVRLAGDTQYF. DNA for the CDR3: TGCAGTGTCCGACTAGCGGGAGATACGCAGTATTTT.

In this sample, this clonotype turned up a few times. The J gene is TRBJ2-1, the V gene TRBV29-1; D uncertain. The germline CDR1 and CDR2 sequences are SQVTM and ANQGSEA. The V and J ends lost 3 bases and 2 bases respectively, with 5 bases between them. This CDR3 contains 12 residues. The DNA of the CDR3 is TGCAGCGTTGAGGCACCCTACAATGAGCAGTTCTTC. Its protein product is CSVEAPYNEQFF.

This clonotype has only a few counts. The chain's CDR3 is CASSLGRPGGPSPLHF. DNA of the CDR3: TGTGCCAGCAGCTTAGGGCGGCCGGGGGGCCCTTCACCCCTCCACTTT. The J gene is TRBJ1-6, the V gene TRBV7-9, with D possibly being TRBD1 (6 bases). V dropped 1 base and J dropped 9 bases, with 16 bases sitting between them. Germline-derived CDR1 and CDR2 are SEHNR and FQNEAQ (reference sequence). CDR3 length: 16 residues.

This clonotype was detected only a few times. The chain is built from TRBV20-1 and TRBJ2-3; the match to TRBD2 covers 8 bases. The CDR3 spans 17 residues. CDR1 and CDR2 (germline): DFQATT, SNEGSKA (reference sequence). V was pared by 1 base and J by 9 bases, with 18 bases of the junction left unmatched. The DNA of the CDR3 is TGCAGTGCTAGAGCGGCGGGAGGTGGAGGGCCCGTCGAGACGCAGTATTTT. The encoded protein is CSARAAGGGGPVETQYF.

This clonotype was recorded a few times. The J gene is TRBJ2-3, the V gene TRBV4-1; no firm D call. V lost 0 bases, J lost 4 bases, and 11 bases lay in between. This CDR3 region has 15 residues. Germline lookup yields CDR1 MGHRA and CDR2 YSYEKL. In DNA form, the CDR3 reads TGCGCCAGCAGCCAAGAAAGGACCGCCGCAGATACGCAGTATTTT. Encoded protein: CASSQERTAADTQYF.

The J gene is TRBJ1-3, the V gene TRBV29-1, with 7 bases identical to TRBD1. There are 13 residues in the CDR3. Germline V lookup: CDR1 SQVTM, CDR2 ANQGSEA. V lost 6 bases, J lost 2 bases, and 4 bases stayed unmatched. The chain's CDR3 is CSVGGTAGNTIYF. Here the CDR3 DNA reads TGCAGCGTAGGGGGCACAGCTGGAAACACCATATATTTT.

This clonotype was seen more than once but under ten times. The chain's CDR3 is CSVALLEAGYTF. CDR3 sequence (DNA): TGCAGCGTCGCCCTATTGGAAGCTGGCTACACCTTC. The chain employs TRBV29-1 and TRBJ1-2; no firm D call. This CDR3 has 12 residues. CDR1 is SQVTM, CDR2 ANQGSEA, per germline. With 6 bases removed from V and 7 bases from J, the gap between germline ends came to 15 bases.

V is TRBV6-6 and J is TRBJ1-1, with 7 bases identical to TRBD1. CDR1 and CDR2 (germline): MNHNY, SVGAGI (reference sequence). V trimming: 7 bases; J trimming: 2 bases; junction bases outside the gene matches: 7. This CDR3 spans 14 amino acids. The CDR3, as DNA: TGTGCCAGCAATAAAGGACAGGACAACACTGAAGCTTTCTTT. Its translation: CASNKGQDNTEAFF.

The chain is built from TRBV4-1 and TRBJ2-5; D possibly corresponds to TRBD1 (5 bases). The CDR3 contains 15 residues. Germline-derived CDR1 and CDR2 are MGHRA and YSYEKL. Trimming removed 1 base at V and 2 bases at J, with 11 bases between. The DNA of the CDR3 is TGCGCCAGCAGCCAAGGTGCGGCAGGGCAAGAGACCCAGTACTTC. This sequence encodes CASSQGAAGQETQYF.

The CDR3 region is CASSFSTGTSKGGTQYF. The CDR3 DNA reads TGTGCCAGCAGTTTTTCTACCGGGACTAGCAAGGGGGGGACCCAGTACTTC. This chain connects TRBV28 to TRBJ2-5, with 9 bases aligning to TRBD2. V lost 3 bases to trimming and J lost 7 bases; unmatched junction nucleotides: 15. Germline loops: CDR1 MDHEN, CDR2 SYDVKM. The CDR3 length is 17 residues. Variable domain in full (rest from reference TRBV28 and TRBJ2-5): DVKVTQSSRYLVKRTGEKVFLECVQDMDHENMFWYRQDPGLGLRLIYFSYDVKMKEKGDIPEGYSVSREKKERFSLILESASTNQTSMYLCASSFSTGTSKGGTQYFGPGTRLLVL.

This clonotype appeared a few times. J is TRBJ2-1 and V is TRBV11-2; possible D gene TRBD2, 5 bases. Germline lookup yields CDR1 SGHAT and CDR2 FQNNGV. This CDR3 comprises 14 residues. V was trimmed by 5 bases and J by 6 bases, leaving 14 bases between them. This CDR3 reads CASSDHWGVNEQFF. CDR3 DNA sequence: TGTGCCAGCAGCGACCATTGGGGAGTCAATGAGCAGTTCTTC.

The chain recombines TRBV7-9 with TRBJ2-5; 8 positions agree with TRBD1. The J call may be in error: the DNA end matches TRBJ2-7 better. Germline values: CDR1 SEHNR, CDR2 FQNEAQ (reference sequence). This CDR3 region has 14 residues. CDR3 sequence (DNA): TGTGCCAGCTCCCGGACAGGGAAGACCTACGAGCAGTACTTC. It codes for CASSRTGKTYEQYF.

This clonotype showed up just once. V usage is TRBV6-2 or TRBV6-3 and J usage is TRBJ2-5; weak D call: TRBD1 (8 bases). This CDR3 spans 16 amino acids. The V gene's germline CDR1 is MNHEY and CDR2 SVGEGT. The germline V and J ends were trimmed by 0 bases and 6 bases, with 17 bases remaining between them. The CDR3 loop reads CASSYSRDRGGKTQYF. DNA for the CDR3: TGTGCCAGCAGTTACTCGAGAGACAGGGGAGGGAAGACCCAGTACTTC.

The chain recombines TRBV15 with TRBJ2-3; D ambiguous. V lost 4 bases to trimming and J lost 4 bases, with 9 bases between them. The length of the CDR3 is 13 residues. Germline V lookup: CDR1 LNHNV, CDR2 YYDKDF (reference sequence). CDR3 DNA sequence: TGTGCCACCAGCAATTTAGGAGCAGATACGCAGTATTTT. This sequence encodes CATSNLGADTQYF. Full variable domain (missing parts from reference TRBV15 and TRBJ2-3): DAMVIQNPRYQVTQFGKPVTLSCSQTLNHNVMYWYQQKSSQAPKLLFHYYDKDFNNEADTPDNFQSRRPNTSFCFLDIRSPGLGDTAMYLCATSNLGADTQYFGPGTRLTVL.

This chain connects TRBV2 to TRBJ1-1; D is possibly TRBD1 (5 bases). The CDR3 covers 15 residues. V was trimmed by 7 bases and J by 0 bases, leaving 15 bases between them. CDR1 and CDR2 (germline): SNHLY, FYNNEI. CDR3 sequence reads: CASILRQIMNTEAFF. CDR3 DNA sequence: TGTGCCAGCATTCTGAGACAGATCATGAACACTGAAGCTTTCTTT.

This rearrangement joins TRBV7-2 to TRBJ2-1, with a weak D call TRBD2 (6 bases). TRBJ2-7 explains the end of the DNA better; the J call may be wrong. Looked up from germline, CDR1 is SGHTA and CDR2 is FQGNSA. The CDR3 totals 18 residues. CDR3 nucleotides: TGTGCCAGCAGCTCATTCAATTCGGAGCCGGGACTTACCTACGAGCAGTACTTC. This translates into CASSSFNSEPGLTYEQYF.

V usage is TRBV20-1 and J usage is TRBJ2-1; D gene unclear. The CDR3 length is 14 residues. The V gene's germline CDR1 is DFQATT and CDR2 SNEGSKA (reference sequence). V dropped 3 bases and J dropped 3 bases, with 12 bases sitting between them. CDR3 bases: TGCAGTGCTAGTGGTGGCGAACGCTACAATGAGCAGTTCTTC. Its translation is CSASGGERYNEQFF.

J is TRBJ1-2 and V is TRBV30; 9 bases line up with TRBD1. The CDR3 contains 13 residues. The junction had 6 bases not matched to a gene; V was cut back by 2 bases and J by 8 bases. Germline V lookup: CDR1 GTSNPN, CDR2 SVGIG (reference sequence). The CDR3, as DNA: TGTGCCTGGAGTCCTGACAGGGGGGAAGGCTACACCTTC. Encoded protein: CAWSPDRGEGYTF.

This clonotype was seen just once. With a much larger clone just one base away, this may be a read error. The rearrangement joins TRBV2 to TRBJ1-1, with 9 nucleotides matching TRBD1. The CDR3 length is 14 residues. With 6 bases clipped from V and 1 base from J, the junction kept 3 bases outside the gene matches. Per germline, CDR1 SNHLY and CDR2 FYNNEI. The CDR3: CASRPGQGNTEAFF. The CDR3 region has the DNA TGTGCCAGCAGGCCGGGACAGGGGAACACTGAAGCTTTCTTT.

This clonotype was seen a single time. This chain links TRBV5-1 with TRBJ1-5; D is undetermined. This CDR3 region has 16 residues. V shed 0 bases and J shed 1 base, with 11 bases lying between them. The germline CDR1 and CDR2 sequences are SGHRS and YFSETQ. CDR3 nucleotide sequence: TGCGCCAGCAGCTTGGGCCACCTTGGCAGCAATCAGCCCCAGCATTTT. This gives the protein CASSLGHLGSNQPQHF. Together with reference TRBV5-1 and TRBJ1-5, the CDR3 gives the full variable domain: KAGVTQTPRYLIKTRGQQVTLSCSPISGHRSVSWYQQTPGQGLQFLFEYFSETQRNKGNFPGRFSGRQFSNSRSEMNVSTLELGDSALYLCASSLGHLGSNQPQHFGDGTRLSIL.

The sample holds a few counts of this clonotype. V gene TRBV5-5 combines with J gene TRBJ2-7; D might be TRBD2 (5 bases). V was trimmed by 3 bases and J by 0 bases, leaving 13 bases between them. Germline loops: CDR1 SGHKS, CDR2 YYEKEE (reference sequence). The CDR3 totals 15 residues. The chain's CDR3 is CASSWGVSGSYEQYF. The CDR3 DNA reads TGTGCCAGCAGCTGGGGAGTGAGCGGCTCCTACGAGCAGTACTTC. The complete variable domain, with remaining parts taken from reference TRBV5-5 and TRBJ2-7, reads DAGVTQSPTHLIKTRGQQVTLRCSPISGHKSVSWYQQVLGQGPQFIFQYYEKEERGRGNFPDRFSARQFPNYSSELNVNALLLGDSALYLCASSWGVSGSYEQYFGPGTRLTVT.

The rearrangement uses TRBV12-3 or TRBV12-4 and TRBJ2-5, with D possibly TRBD2 on 6 matching bases. V was trimmed by 7 bases and J by 5 bases, leaving 14 bases between them. This CDR3 is 13 amino acids long. The CDR3: CASTLGLMETQYF. The CDR3, as DNA: TGTGCCAGCACCTTGGGACTGATGGAGACCCAGTACTTC.

The CDR3 nucleotides are TGTGCCAGCTCACCATCACGGGACAGGGGCGGTCAGCCCCAGCATTTT. It codes for CASSPSRDRGGQPQHF. The chain couples TRBV18 to TRBJ1-5; 10 bases are shared with TRBD1. Germline CDR1 and CDR2: KGHSH and LQKENI. The CDR3 is made up of 16 amino acids. The J segment lost 6 bases and the V segment lost 2 bases, leaving 7 bases of the junction unmatched.

CDR3 region: CSGTGPNYGYTF. The CDR3, as DNA: TGCAGCGGGACAGGGCCCAACTATGGCTACACCTTC. This chain uses TRBV29-1 with TRBJ1-2, with TRBD1 matching 8 bases. Germline V CDR1 and CDR2: SQVTM, ANQGSEA. Trimming took 7 bases from V and 2 from J; bases not matched to a gene: 3. The CDR3 extends over 12 amino acids. The variable domain in full, with the rest retrieved from reference TRBV29-1 and TRBJ1-2, is SAVISQKPSRDICQRGTSLTIQCQVDSQVTMMFWYRQQPGQSLTLIATANQGSEATYESGFVIDKFPISRPNLTFSTLTVSNMSPEDSSIYLCSGTGPNYGYTFGSGTRLTVV.